This TCR beta chain was sequenced during a study of blood T cell repertoires in COVID-19. This CDR3 region has 14 residues. V gave up 3 bases and J gave up 6 bases; unmatched junction bases: 8. Germline V CDR1 and CDR2: DFQATT, SNEGSKA (reference sequence). Study processing details: Researchers report that nucleated cell counts were estimated from reference gene primer amplification. Only in-frame clones appear in the TCRdb table, and some are missing; sequencing was by immunoSEQ multiplex PCR. The DNA gave D and trimming, while V, J and clone size come from that table. The top ten hold about a fifth of the sample, which has tens of thousands of clones, roughly 86% seen once.

The sequenced material came from peripheral blood. This receptor was obtained from a woman of 80 years or more in a cohort sampled during active or convalescent COVID-19. The rearrangement links TRBV20-1 to TRBJ2-4; 7 positions agree with TRBD2. CDR3 in amino acids: CSASSPGLLNIQYF. The CDR3 bases are TGCAGTGCTAGTTCACCGGGACTATTAAACATTCAGTACTTC.